The next 8 T cell receptor beta chains were all read from a single sample in a study of cytomegalovirus exposure and HLA in healthy donors. PCR was performed using 60 Vbeta and 13 Jbeta primers. Sequencing was performed with immunoSEQ multiplex PCR; in TCRdb, only in-frame clones are kept and a portion is missing. The repertoire includes around 150,000 clones, under 80% of them detected once, and 1.3% to 1.5% sits in the top ten. The source material was PBMCs. Source of these receptors: a woman in her 30s in good health and CMV-seronegative.

The chain uses TRBV11-2 and TRBJ1-3; TRBD1 aligns across 7 bases. Germline CDR1 and CDR2: SGHAT and FQNNGV. With 2 bases clipped from V and 2 bases from J, the junction kept 6 bases outside the gene matches. The CDR3 loop spans 16 amino acids. CDR3: CASSLTGRGPGNTIYF. The DNA for the CDR3 is TGTGCCAGCAGCTTAACCGGGAGGGGGCCTGGAAACACCATATATTTT.

The CDR3: CASTPAGYGYTF. Written as DNA, the CDR3 is TGTGCCAGCACCCCAGCCGGGTATGGCTACACCTTC. This chain links TRBV6-6 with TRBJ1-2; D remains unclear. V dropped 7 bases and J dropped 5 bases, with 11 bases sitting between them. This CDR3 region has 12 residues. The germline V gene encodes CDR1 MNHNY and CDR2 SVGAGI (reference sequence).

This clone was observed once. CDR3 sequence: CASSISGGPIYEQYF. The CDR3 DNA reads as TGTGCCAGCAGTATAAGCGGGGGGCCCATTTACGAGCAGTACTTC. V and J are TRBV2 and TRBJ2-7; TRBD2 matches at 9 bases. Germline V gene lookup returns CDR1 SNHLY and CDR2 FYNNEI. After removal of 5 bases from V and 4 bases from J, the junction contained 9 bases not matched to a gene. The CDR3 spans 15 residues.

The sample holds a few counts of this clone. This chain links TRBV19 with TRBJ1-6; tentative D call: TRBD1 (5 bases). The CDR3 sequence is 16 residues long. Germline CDR1 and CDR2: LNHDA and SQIVND (reference sequence). V was pared by 3 bases and J by 11 bases, with 20 bases between. CDR3 sequence reads: CASSIRDPRAGTPLHF. CDR3 coding DNA: TGTGCCAGTAGTATTAGGGACCCTCGCGCGGGAACACCCCTCCACTTT.

This clone was seen only once. This chain's CDR3 is CASSPLSGTGVPLEQYF. In nucleotides, the CDR3 is TGTGCCAGCTCACCCCTAAGCGGGACAGGGGTTCCTCTCGAGCAGTACTTC. This chain links TRBV18 with TRBJ2-7; TRBD1 aligns across 10 bases. V dropped 3 bases and J dropped 6; count of bases not matched to a gene: 14. CDR1 and CDR2 from the germline V gene are KGHSH and LQKENI. This CDR3 has 17 residues.

The J gene is TRBJ1-2, the V gene TRBV2; possible D gene TRBD1, 5 bases. The CDR3 sequence is 13 residues long. Germline-derived CDR1 and CDR2 are SNHLY and FYNNEI. V shed 2 bases and J shed 8 bases, with 12 bases lying between them. The CDR3 protein is CASSEKRGWGYTF. The CDR3 DNA follows: TGTGCCAGCAGTGAAAAAAGGGGCTGGGGCTACACCTTC.

The chain carries TRBV5-1 and TRBJ1-2, with D perhaps TRBD1 (6 bases). There are 16 residues in the CDR3. Trimming cost V 1 base and J 3 bases, with 16 bases left between them. In germline, CDR1 is SGHRS, CDR2 YFSETQ. The CDR3 sequence is CASSLMGQALDYGYTF. As DNA, the CDR3 is TGCGCCAGCAGCTTGATGGGACAAGCACTAGACTATGGCTACACCTTC. The variable domain in full, with the rest retrieved from reference TRBV5-1 and TRBJ1-2, is KAGVTQTPRYLIKTRGQQVTLSCSPISGHRSVSWYQQTPGQGLQFLFEYFSETQRNKGNFPGRFSGRQFSNSRSEMNVSTLELGDSALYLCASSLMGQALDYGYTFGSGTRLTVV.

The V gene is TRBV4-1, the J gene TRBJ1-6; 9 bases align to TRBD1. Germline V gives CDR1 MGHRA, CDR2 YSYEKL. The CDR3 runs 17 residues. J gave up 6 bases and V 6 bases, and 12 bases lay outside the gene matches. The CDR3 protein is CASRRLSGTGFNSPLHF. CDR3 DNA sequence: TGCGCCAGCAGGAGACTATCCGGGACAGGGTTTAATTCACCCCTCCACTTT.